Listed below are T cell receptor beta chains from one sample, sequenced in a study of shared clonotypes between healthy human individuals. Only in-frame clones appear in the TCRdb table, and some are missing; sequencing was by immunoSEQ multiplex PCR. The profile shows 2 million to 2.5 million clones, roughly 93% of them singletons. Sequencing was carried out using naive CD4+ T cells from PBMCs. The receptors were gathered from a man younger than 30 in good health. Some clones in this sample may be carry-over from other donors' samples. Both conserved end residues are part of each CDR3. The D gene is left open where the match is weak. Rows give clone size only sometimes, using once, few, many, or a class for an expanded clone.

clone_size d_call j_call v_call cdr3_nt cdr3_aa
NA TRBD2 TRBJ2-7 TRBV2 TGTGCCAGCACTAGCCGGGACTATCACTACGAGCAGTACTTC CASTSRDYHYEQYF
NA TRBD2 TRBJ2-3 TRBV5-1 TGCGCCAGCAGCCGGCTAGCGGGAACAGATACGCAGTATTTT CASSRLAGTDTQYF
once TRBD1 TRBJ1-2 TRBV7-2 TGTGCCAGCAGCACTGACAGGGTGGGTGGCTACACCTTC CASSTDRVGGYTF
NA TRBD2 TRBJ2-6 TRBV7-2 TGTGCCAGCAGCTGGGGGGGCTCTGGGGCCAACGTCCTGACTTTC CASSWGGSGANVLTF
NA NA TRBJ1-5 TRBV6-1 TGTGCCAGCAGTGAGGTGTATAGCAATCAGCCCCAGCATTTT CASSEVYSNQPQHF
NA NA TRBJ1-2 TRBV14 TGTGCCAGCAGCCAGGATGGCAGGACCTATGGCTACACCTTC CASSQDGRTYGYTF
NA NA TRBJ2-5 TRBV7-9 TGTGCCAGCAGCTCTCAGGAGACCCAGTACTTC CASSSQETQYF
NA NA TRBJ1-5 TRBV28 TGTGCCAGCACCCGGGACACGGGCAATCAGCCCCAGCATTTT CASTRDTGNQPQHF
few NA TRBJ2-7 TRBV7-9 TGTGCCAGCAGCTTAGTGGCAGGTCTCGAGCAGTACTTC CASSLVAGLEQYF
NA NA TRBJ1-5 TRBV19 TGTGCCAGTAGTATACAGATTTGGCGGCCCCAGCATTTT CASSIQIWRPQHF
NA TRBD1 TRBJ2-7 TRBV28 TGTGCCAGCACACACGGACAGGGCATCCACGAGCAGTACTTC CASTHGQGIHEQYF
NA NA TRBJ2-6 TRBV28 TGTGCCAGCACCCCCCCTGGGTCGTCGAACTCTGGGGCCAACGTCCTGACTTTC CASTPPGSSNSGANVLTF
NA NA TRBJ2-7 TRBV5-1 TGCGCCAGCAGCTTGTTTGGAGGCTTCCCCTACGAGCAGTACTTC CASSLFGGFPYEQYF
NA NA TRBJ1-2 TRBV27 TGTGCCAGCAGTTTATTAGAGGGTCTGGGCTACACCTTC CASSLLEGLGYTF
NA NA TRBJ2-2 TRBV7-9 TGTGCCAGCAGTCTGAGGGGGATTGAGACCGGGGAGCTGTTTTTT CASSLRGIETGELFF
NA TRBD2 TRBJ2-2 TRBV2 TGTGCCAGCAAGGGAGGTAGCGGGAGGTCGAACACCGGGGAGCTGTTTTTT CASKGGSGRSNTGELFF
NA TRBD2 TRBJ2-1 TRBV27 TGTGCCAGCAGTCCACAAACCCTAGCGGTGCCCTACAATGAGCAGTTCTTC CASSPQTLAVPYNEQFF
NA NA TRBJ1-6 TRBV2 TGTGCCAGCAGTGGGCGGGAGACACCCCTCCACTTT CASSGRETPLHF
NA NA TRBJ1-5 TRBV6-1 TGTGCCAGCAAATCTCTTACACCGACGGCGCCCCAGCATTTT CASKSLTPTAPQHF
NA TRBD1 TRBJ2-7 TRBV30 TGTGCCTGGAGTCAAGACAGGGGGCTCCACGAGCAGTACTTC CAWSQDRGLHEQYF
NA NA TRBJ2-5 TRBV28 TGTGCCAGCAGTTTTCAGCAAGAGACCCAGTACTTC CASSFQQETQYF
NA NA TRBJ2-1 TRBV7-3 TGTGCCAGCAGCTTAACGGCGAGCTCCTACAATGAGCAGTTCTTC CASSLTASSYNEQFF
NA NA TRBJ1-5 TRBV6-1 TGTGCCAGCAGACAGGTTAACAATCAGCCCCAGCATTTT CASRQVNNQPQHF
NA TRBD2 TRBJ2-3 TRBV5-1 TGCGCCAGCAGCTTGGCCTCAGGCGGGAGTTTCGATACGCAGTATTTT CASSLASGGSFDTQYF
NA NA TRBJ2-1 TRBV5-1 TGCGCCAGCAGCTTGGGGCAGGGGTTCGATGAGCAGTTCTTC CASSLGQGFDEQFF
NA NA TRBJ1-2 TRBV9 TGTGCCAGCAGCGAGACCACAGGGAACTATGGCTACACCTTC CASSETTGNYGYTF
NA NA TRBJ2-7 TRBV5-5 TGTGCCAGCAGGTCTATCCGGCCCTCGGATGCCTACGAGCAGTACTTC CASRSIRPSDAYEQYF
NA NA TRBJ2-3 TRBV25-1 TGTGCCAGCAGTGACGATCGGAGGGCAGATACGCAGTATTTT CASSDDRRADTQYF
once TRBD2 TRBJ2-5 TRBV10-1 TGCGCCAGCAGTGAAGATCTAGCGGGTGCAGGGACCCAGTACTTC CASSEDLAGAGTQYF
once NA TRBJ2-2 TRBV19 TGTGCCAGCTCCCTAGGGGGGCGAGCCGGGGAGCTGTTTTTT CASSLGGRAGELFF
few NA TRBJ1-2 TRBV6-1 TGTGCCAGCAGCGCTATCGAGGGACACTATGGCTACACCTTC CASSAIEGHYGYTF
NA TRBD2 TRBJ2-2 TRBV30 TGTGCCTGGAGTGTACAAGGACTAGCCCCCGGGGAGCTGTTTTTT CAWSVQGLAPGELFF
NA NA TRBJ2-5 TRBV28 TGTGCCAGCAGTTTAGGCCAGGAGACCCAGTACTTC CASSLGQETQYF
NA TRBD2 TRBJ2-7 TRBV7-9 TGTGCCAGCAGCCAAGGGACTAGCGGGAACTACGAGCAGTACTTC CASSQGTSGNYEQYF
NA NA TRBJ2-7 TRBV6-5 TGTGCCAGCAGTTACACCTCGGAGAGGGGGAAGCAGTACTTC CASSYTSERGKQYF
NA NA TRBJ2-5 TRBV28 TGTGCCAGTTGCTCCGGGCCCCTCCAAGAGACCCAGTACTTC CASCSGPLQETQYF
NA TRBD1 TRBJ1-1 TRBV6-1 TGTGCCAGCAGTGAGCGGGGCAGGGGGACTGAAGCTTTCTTT CASSERGRGTEAFF
NA NA TRBJ2-5 TRBV11-3 TGTGCCAGCAGCAAGGACAGCCATCACCAAGAGACCCAGTACTTC CASSKDSHHQETQYF
NA NA TRBJ1-3 TRBV4-1 TGCGCCAGCAGCCAAGCACACCGCATCACAAACACCATATATTTT CASSQAHRITNTIYF
NA NA TRBJ1-1 TRBV7-3 TGTGCCAGCAGCTTACTCGGGCGAGGGCAGGGGACTGAAGCTTTCTTT CASSLLGRGQGTEAFF
NA NA TRBJ2-7 TRBV7-9 TGTGCCAGCAGCCCTAGACTACAGGAATCCTACGAGCAGTACTTC CASSPRLQESYEQYF
NA NA TRBJ1-5 TRBV18 TGTGCCAGCTCTCTCTTGGGGACCAATCAGCCCCAGCATTTT CASSLLGTNQPQHF
NA NA TRBJ2-5 TRBV29-1 TGCAGCGTTGACCCGCAGCTGGAGACCCAGTACTTC CSVDPQLETQYF
NA NA TRBJ2-7 TRBV5-1 TGCGCCAGCAGCTTCGTACAGGACTCGACCTACGAGCAGTACTTC CASSFVQDSTYEQYF
NA NA TRBJ2-3 TRBV6-1 TGTGCCAGCACTTCGGAGGGCCTCGGCACAGATACGCAGTATTTT CASTSEGLGTDTQYF
NA NA TRBJ1-1 TRBV19 TGTGCCAGTAGACCCGGACAGTTGAACACTGAAGCTTTCTTT CASRPGQLNTEAFF
NA NA TRBJ2-5 TRBV18 TGTGCCAGCTCACCAGGGACTCCGAACCAAGAGACCCAGTACTTC CASSPGTPNQETQYF
once TRBD1 TRBJ1-1 TRBV30 TGTGCCTGGAGTGCGGACAGGGTATCCGTCGCTGAAGCTTTCTTT CAWSADRVSVAEAFF
once TRBD1 TRBJ1-2 TRBV27 TGTGCCAGCAGTTCGGGGACAGGGGGCGTGTATGGCTACACCTTC CASSSGTGGVYGYTF
NA TRBD1 TRBJ1-1 TRBV7-2 TGTGCCAGCAGCTTACTTGGACAGGGGGCGAACACTGAAGCTTTCTTT CASSLLGQGANTEAFF
few NA TRBJ1-1 TRBV2 TGTGCCAGCAGTGAGACCAGGAGTATAGCCAACACTGAAGCTTTCTTT CASSETRSIANTEAFF
NA TRBD1 TRBJ2-2 TRBV4-3 TGCGCCAGCAGCATCCGGACAGGGGCCGGGGAGCTGTTTTTT CASSIRTGAGELFF
NA TRBD2 TRBJ2-1 TRBV9 TGTGCCAGCAGCTCTTCTGGGGGACTAGCGGGAGCGGGGAATGAGCAGTTCTTC CASSSSGGLAGAGNEQFF
few NA TRBJ2-7 TRBV7-2 TGTGCCAGCAGCTTAGCTTTCGAGCAGTACTTC CASSLAFEQYF
NA NA TRBJ1-3 TRBV5-1 TGCGCCAGCAGCTTGTATAAGGGTCTCTCTGGAAACACCATATATTTT CASSLYKGLSGNTIYF
NA NA TRBJ1-2 TRBV30 TGTGCCTGGAGTGTAAGTCATCGAGCAGACTATGGCTACACCTTC CAWSVSHRADYGYTF
NA NA TRBJ2-1 TRBV6-4 TGTGCCAGCAGTGATAACGCAGGTTCCTACAATGAGCAGTTCTTC CASSDNAGSYNEQFF
NA TRBD2 TRBJ2-1 TRBV4-2 TGTGCCAGCAGCCAGGGATCAGCGGGAGGGTATACGGATGAGCAGTTCTTC CASSQGSAGGYTDEQFF
once NA TRBJ2-6 TRBV7-3 TGTGCCAGCAGCTTAGTAAAATCGACATCTGGGGCCAACGTCCTGACTTTC CASSLVKSTSGANVLTF
NA NA TRBJ1-2 TRBV5-1 TGCGCCAGCAGCTTGGGGCAACAGGGAAGGTACACCTTC CASSLGQQGRYTF